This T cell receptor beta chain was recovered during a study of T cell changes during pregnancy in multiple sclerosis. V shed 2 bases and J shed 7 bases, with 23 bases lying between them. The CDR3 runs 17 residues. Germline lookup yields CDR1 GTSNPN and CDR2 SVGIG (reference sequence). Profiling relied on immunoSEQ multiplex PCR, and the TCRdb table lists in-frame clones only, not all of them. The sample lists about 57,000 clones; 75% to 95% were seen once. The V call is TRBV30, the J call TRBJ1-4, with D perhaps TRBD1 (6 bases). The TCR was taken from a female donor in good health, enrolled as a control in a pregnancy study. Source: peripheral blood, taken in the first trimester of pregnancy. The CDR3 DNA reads TGTGCCTGGAGTAGCCCGACAGGACGGTCCGCCGGTGAAAAACTGTTTTTT. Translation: CAWSSPTGRSAGEKLFF.